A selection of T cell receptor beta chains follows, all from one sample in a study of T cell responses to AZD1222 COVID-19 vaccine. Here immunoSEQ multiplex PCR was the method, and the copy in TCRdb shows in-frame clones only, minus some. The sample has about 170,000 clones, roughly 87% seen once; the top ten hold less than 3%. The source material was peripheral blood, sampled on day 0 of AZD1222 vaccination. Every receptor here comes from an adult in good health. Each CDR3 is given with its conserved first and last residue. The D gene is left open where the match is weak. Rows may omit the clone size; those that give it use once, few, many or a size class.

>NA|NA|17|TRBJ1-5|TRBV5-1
TGCGCCAGCAGCTTTCTCCCATGGGATCTAAGCAATCAGCCCCAGCATTTT
CASSFLPWDLSNQPQHF
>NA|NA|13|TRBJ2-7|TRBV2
TGTGCCATATTTGGGGGGTTTACCTACGAGCAGTACTTC
CAIFGGFTYEQYF
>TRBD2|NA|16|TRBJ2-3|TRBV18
TGTGCCAGCTCACGACTAGCGGGAGCTAGCACAGATACGCAGTATTTT
CASSRLAGASTDTQYF
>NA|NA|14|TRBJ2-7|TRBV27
TGTGCCAGCAGTTTACGTCCAGGGCGGTACGAGCAGTACTTC
CASSLRPGRYEQYF
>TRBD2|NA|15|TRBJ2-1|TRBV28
TGTGCCAGCGTAGCGGGAGATAGGTCCTACAATGAGCAGTTCTTC
CASVAGDRSYNEQFF
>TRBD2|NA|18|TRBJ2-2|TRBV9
TGTGCCAGCAGCGTAGGGGTCATAGCGGGAGGGCCCCTCGGGGAGCTGTTTTTT
CASSVGVIAGGPLGELFF
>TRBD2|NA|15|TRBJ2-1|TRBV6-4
TGTGCCAGCAGACTGACTAGCGAACGATACAATGAGCAGTTCTTC
CASRLTSERYNEQFF
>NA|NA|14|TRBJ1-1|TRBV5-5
TGTGCCAGCAGCCCGCAGCGTAAGAACACTGAAGCTTTCTTT
CASSPQRKNTEAFF
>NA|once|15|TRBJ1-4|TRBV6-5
TGTGCCAGCAGTTACGTGGGCAGTTATAATGAAAAACTGTTTTTT
CASSYVGSYNEKLFF
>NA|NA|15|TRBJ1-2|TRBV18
TGTGCCAGCTCACCGATGACTGTGGGAATCAATGGCTACACCTTC
CASSPMTVGINGYTF
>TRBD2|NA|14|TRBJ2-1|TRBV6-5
TGTGCCAGCAGTTATAGCGGGATAGACAATGAGCAGTTCTTC
CASSYSGIDNEQFF
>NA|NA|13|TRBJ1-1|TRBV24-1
TGTGCCACCACCGGGACCTTAGACACTGAAGCTTTCTTT
CATTGTLDTEAFF
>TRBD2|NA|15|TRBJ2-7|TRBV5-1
TGCGCCAGCAGCCATGAGACTAGCTTCCACTACGAGCAGTACTTC
CASSHETSFHYEQYF
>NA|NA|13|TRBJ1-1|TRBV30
TGTGCCTGGAGCTATACCCAGAACACTGAAGCTTTCTTT
CAWSYTQNTEAFF
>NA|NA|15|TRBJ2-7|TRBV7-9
TGTGCCAGCAGCCAGACCGAAACAGGGTCCCACGAGCAGTACTTC
CASSQTETGSHEQYF
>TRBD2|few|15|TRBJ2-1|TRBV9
TGTGCCAGCAGCCCCAGACTAGCCTCCCTCAATGAGCAGTTCTTC
CASSPRLASLNEQFF
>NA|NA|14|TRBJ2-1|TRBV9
TGTGCCAGCACCGAGGGGTCCTCCTACAATGAGCAGTTCTTC
CASTEGSSYNEQFF
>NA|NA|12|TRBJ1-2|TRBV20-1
TGCAGTGCTAGTACCCACTGGTGGGGCTACACCTTC
CSASTHWWGYTF
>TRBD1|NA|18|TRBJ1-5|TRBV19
TGTGCCAGTACCACCGGGACAGGGGGCGCGGCTAGCAATCAGCCCCAGCATTTT
CASTTGTGGAASNQPQHF
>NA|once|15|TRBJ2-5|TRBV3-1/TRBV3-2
TGTGCCAGCAGCCAAAATCTGGACACAGAAAGGACCCAGTACTTC
CASSQNLDTERTQYF
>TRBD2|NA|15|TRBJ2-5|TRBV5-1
TGCGCCAGCAGCTTGGGGCCCCTAGCGGCAGAGACCCAGTACTTC
CASSLGPLAAETQYF
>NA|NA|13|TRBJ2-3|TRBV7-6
TGTGCCAGCAGCTTAGGGGGGGCAGATACGCAGTATTTT
CASSLGGADTQYF
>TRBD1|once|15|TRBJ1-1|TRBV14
TGTGCCAGCAGCTGGCAACAGGGGAGTGTTACTGAAGCTTTCTTT
CASSWQQGSVTEAFF
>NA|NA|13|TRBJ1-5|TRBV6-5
TGTGCCAGCAGCCAGGGTGAGGGTCAGCCCCAGCATTTT
CASSQGEGQPQHF
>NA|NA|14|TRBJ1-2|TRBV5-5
TGTGCCAGCAGCCCCCGGGACATCGGCTATGGCTACACCTTC
CASSPRDIGYGYTF
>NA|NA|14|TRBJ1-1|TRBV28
TGTGCCAGCAGGCAGGGTACTGAGGTCTCTGAAGCTTTCTTT
CASRQGTEVSEAFF
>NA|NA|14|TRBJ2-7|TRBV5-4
TGTGCCAGCAGCTTGCGGTCTAGCTCCTACGAGCAGTACTTC
CASSLRSSSYEQYF
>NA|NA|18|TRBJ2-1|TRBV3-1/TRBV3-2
TGTGCCAGCAGCCAAGATTCTATAATCGTGATGGGGGGTGGTGAGCAGTTCTTC
CASSQDSIIVMGGGEQFF
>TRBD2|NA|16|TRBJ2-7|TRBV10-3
TGTGCCATCAGGGGGGGACTAGCGGGGAGGCAATACGAGCAGTACTTC
CAIRGGLAGRQYEQYF
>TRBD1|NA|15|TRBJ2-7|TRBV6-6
TGTGCCAGCAGTTGGCGACAGGGACCGGAGTACGAGCAGTACTTC
CASSWRQGPEYEQYF
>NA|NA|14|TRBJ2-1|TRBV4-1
TGCGCCAGCAGACCTCAGGGTAAGGACAATGAGCAGTTCTTC
CASRPQGKDNEQFF
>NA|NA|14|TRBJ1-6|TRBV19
TGTGCCAGTAGTATACAGAGGGACACGACACCCCTCCACTTT
CASSIQRDTTPLHF
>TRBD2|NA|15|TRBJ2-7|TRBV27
TGTGCCAGCAGTTCCTTTGCGGGAGGGCTCCACGAGCAGTACTTC
CASSSFAGGLHEQYF
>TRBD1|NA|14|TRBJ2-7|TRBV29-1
TGCAGCGTTGCCCCGACAGGGGGGGACTACGAGCAGTACTTC
CSVAPTGGDYEQYF
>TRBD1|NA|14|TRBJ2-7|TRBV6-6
TGTGCCAGCAGGTACGGGACAGGGACCTACGAGCAGTACTTC
CASRYGTGTYEQYF
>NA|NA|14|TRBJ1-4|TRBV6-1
TGTGCCAGCAGTGACAGGGGACTCAATGAAAAACTGTTTTTT
CASSDRGLNEKLFF
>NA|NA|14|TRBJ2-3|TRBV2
TGTGCCACCCGAGAAATAGCGAACACAGATACGCAGTATTTT
CATREIANTDTQYF
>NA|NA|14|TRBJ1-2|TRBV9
TGTGCCAGCAGCCCCTCGCAGGCTAACTATGGCTACACCTTC
CASSPSQANYGYTF
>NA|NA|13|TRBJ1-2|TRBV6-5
TGTGCCAGCAGTCGGGACGGCCCCTATGGCTACACCTTC
CASSRDGPYGYTF
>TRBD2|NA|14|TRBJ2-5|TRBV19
TGTGCCAGTAGGGGACTAGCGGAAGCAGAGACCCAGTACTTC
CASRGLAEAETQYF
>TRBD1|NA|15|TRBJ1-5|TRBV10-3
TGTGCCATCAGTGAGACAGGGGGCGCGGGTCAGCCCCAGCATTTT
CAISETGGAGQPQHF
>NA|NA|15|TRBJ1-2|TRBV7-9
TGTGCCAGCAGCTTAGTCGGTCCGGGTATCTATGGCTACACCTTC
CASSLVGPGIYGYTF
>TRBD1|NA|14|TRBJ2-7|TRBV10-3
TGTGCCATCAGTGAATCAGGGGGCAAGTACGAGCAGTACTTC
CAISESGGKYEQYF
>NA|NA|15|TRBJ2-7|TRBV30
TGTGCCTGGAGTTCCCCTGGGCGGAAGGGCTACGAGCAGTACTTC
CAWSSPGRKGYEQYF
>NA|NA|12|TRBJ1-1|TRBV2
TGTGCCAGCTCCGGCGGGGACACTGAAGCTTTCTTT
CASSGGDTEAFF
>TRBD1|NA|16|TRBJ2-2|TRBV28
TGTGCCAGCAGTCCTCGGACAGGTTTGAATACCGGGGAGCTGTTTTTT
CASSPRTGLNTGELFF
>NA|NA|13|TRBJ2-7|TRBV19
TGTGCCAGGAGGACCAGACCGGGGTTCGAGCAGTACTTC
CARRTRPGFEQYF
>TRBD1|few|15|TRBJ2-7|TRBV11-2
TGTGCCAGCAGCCCGCGGACAGGGGGCGATTACGAGCAGTACTTC
CASSPRTGGDYEQYF
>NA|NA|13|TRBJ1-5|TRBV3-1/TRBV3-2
TGTGCCAGCAGTTATGGGGATAATCAGCCCCAGCATTTT
CASSYGDNQPQHF
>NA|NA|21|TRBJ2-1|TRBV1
TGCACCAGCAGCCAAGATCTGGTGACTAGCGGGAGGCAGGCCGGGATCAATGAGCAGTTCTTC
CTSSQDLVTSGRQAGINEQFF
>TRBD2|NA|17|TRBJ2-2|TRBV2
TGTGCCAGCAGTGAAGCGCGCGGGAGGGTAATCACCGGGGAGCTGTTTTTT
CASSEARGRVITGELFF
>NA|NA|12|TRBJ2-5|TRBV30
TGTGCCTGGAGTGTAGTTTGGGAGACCCAGTACTTC
CAWSVVWETQYF
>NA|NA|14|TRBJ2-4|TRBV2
TGTGCCAGCAGTGTCGGCAGCGCCAAAAACATTCAGTACTTC
CASSVGSAKNIQYF
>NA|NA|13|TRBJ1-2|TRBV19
TGTGCCAGTAGTATAACGGACTACTATGGCTACACCTTC
CASSITDYYGYTF